The 24 T cell receptor beta chains below come from one sample, sequenced in a study of T-cell memory formation after mild COVID-19. TCRdb re-called the 5' RACE reads through MiXCR, storing one row per CDR3 protein. The data contain more than 250,000 distinct CDR3 sequences, over 15% of them singletons. The specimen sequenced was PBMCs or a T cell subset sorted from them (not recorded which). Receptors were obtained from a man younger than 35 who had mild COVID-19 (a few samples of this study predate the infection). Cell type and time point are not known.

The chain carries TRBV20-1 and TRBJ1-4; D might be TRBD1 (5 bases). The germline CDR1 and CDR2 sequences are DFQATT and SNEGSKA (reference sequence). Trimming removed 6 bases from V and 4 bases from J, with 9 bases in between. The CDR3 is 12 amino acids. In nucleotides, the CDR3 is TGCAGTGCCTTTGGGGGTAATGAAAAACTGTTTTTT. It specifies CSAFGGNEKLFF.

The rearrangement joins TRBV29-1 to TRBJ2-3, with TRBD2 identical over 9 bases. CDR3 length: 14 amino acids. Germline CDR1 reads SQVTM; CDR2 reads ANQGSEA. The V gene end was trimmed by 2 bases and the J gene end by 1 base; junction bases not matched to a gene: 1. CDR3 nucleotide sequence: TGCAGCGTTGAACTAGCGGGGCGCACAGATACGCAGTATTTT. Translated, it gives CSVELAGRTDTQYF.

In this sample, this clonotype turned up once. The chain employs TRBV6-2 or TRBV6-3 and TRBJ1-5; 8 nucleotides align to TRBD1. The CDR3 sequence is 14 residues long. The junction had 3 bases not matched to a gene; V was cut back by 8 bases and J by 0 bases. Germline CDR1 is MNHEY and CDR2 is SVGEGT. CDR3 nucleotide sequence: TGTGCCAGCGACAGGGGTCTTAGCAATCAGCCCCAGCATTTT. Its protein is CASDRGLSNQPQHF.

J is TRBJ2-3 and V is TRBV20-1; D uncertain. This CDR3 comprises 14 residues. Germline loops: CDR1 DFQATT, CDR2 SNEGSKA (reference sequence). V was pared by 4 bases and J by 4 bases, with 15 bases between. The CDR3, as DNA: TGCAGTGCTAAGTTTAGCAGCCGGGCAGATACGCAGTATTTT. Protein: CSAKFSSRADTQYF.

V usage is TRBV7-3 and J usage is TRBJ1-2, with D hard to call. The CDR3 sequence is 13 residues long. Per germline, CDR1 SGHTA and CDR2 FQGTGA. The germline V and J ends were trimmed by 4 bases and 6 bases, with 12 bases remaining between them. Here the CDR3 reads CASSSRYGDGYTF. The CDR3 bases are TGTGCCAGCAGCTCACGTTACGGGGATGGCTACACCTTC.

This clonotype appeared a single time. The chain is built from TRBV7-2 and TRBJ1-1; 9 bases map to TRBD1. The germline V gene encodes CDR1 SGHTA and CDR2 FQGNSA. The CDR3 extends over 15 amino acids. The V gene end was trimmed by 1 base and the J gene end by 5 bases; junction bases not matched to a gene: 5. The DNA for the CDR3 is TGTGCCAGCAGCTTAGTGGGACAGGGTGGAACTGAAGCTTTCTTT. As protein: CASSLVGQGGTEAFF.

Notes on this clonotype: With a much larger clone just one base away, this may be a read error. V usage is TRBV7-6 and J usage is TRBJ1-5, with D unclear. The CDR3 has 13 amino acids. The germline V gene has CDR1 SGHVS and CDR2 FNYEAQ. DNA for the CDR3: TGTGCCAGCAGCTTAACGGTCAATCAGCACCAGCATTTT. Encoded protein: CASSLTVNQHQHF.

The rearrangement joins TRBV7-2 to TRBJ1-5; no firm D call. The V end lost 4 bases, the J end lost 7 bases, and 8 bases lay between the germline ends. The CDR3 loop spans 12 amino acids. From germline, CDR1 is SGHTA and CDR2 FQGNSA. CDR3 amino acids: CASSSPAQPQHF. The DNA of the CDR3 is TGTGCCAGCAGCTCCCCGGCCCAGCCCCAGCATTTT. Looking up the rest from reference TRBV7-2 and TRBJ1-5 gives the full variable domain: GAGVSQSPSNKVTEKGKDVELRCDPISGHTALYWYRQSLGQGLEFLIYFQGNSAPDKSGLPSDRFSAERTGGSVSTLTIQRTQQEDSAVYLCASSSPAQPQHFGDGTRLSIL.

The rearrangement joins TRBV12-3 or TRBV12-4 to TRBJ2-5, with D perhaps matching TRBD2 (5 bases). The CDR3 totals 13 residues. V dropped 8 bases and J dropped 3 bases, with 13 bases sitting between them. The CDR3 loop reads CASGRGAEETQYF. CDR3 bases: TGTGCCAGCGGACGGGGAGCGGAAGAGACCCAGTACTTC.

The CDR3 region is CSVEALGGETQYF. The CDR3 DNA sequence: TGCAGCGTTGAAGCCCTGGGCGGCGAGACCCAGTACTTC. The chain is built from TRBV29-1 and TRBJ2-5, with D uncertain. Between the trimmed V and J ends, which lost 1 base and 5 bases, there was a span of 11 bases. The germline gives CDR1 SQVTM, CDR2 ANQGSEA. This CDR3 contains 13 residues.

This clonotype turned up a few times. The rearrangement links TRBV5-1 to TRBJ2-5; no clear D. This CDR3 has 14 amino acids. Germline CDR1 SGHRS, CDR2 YFSETQ. The V end was cut by 2 bases, the J end by 0 bases, with 8 bases between. The CDR3 sequence: CASSFRLDQETQYF. The CDR3 nucleotides read TGCGCCAGCAGCTTCAGACTGGACCAAGAGACCCAGTACTTC.

This clonotype was detected a few times. V usage is TRBV27 and J usage is TRBJ1-1; unclear D gene. This CDR3 is built from 15 residues. From germline, CDR1 is MNHEY and CDR2 SMNVEV (reference sequence). Trimming stripped 8 bases from V and 1 base from J, with 17 bases between. The CDR3 protein is CASLPGVSRNTEAFF. As DNA, the CDR3 is TGTGCCAGCCTTCCCGGGGTAAGCAGGAACACTGAAGCTTTCTTT.

This chain connects TRBV7-2 to TRBJ1-2; 9 nucleotides line up with TRBD1. The CDR3 totals 13 residues. J was trimmed by 4 bases and V by 5 bases; bases with no gene match: 2. Germline assignment: CDR1 SGHTA and CDR2 FQGNSA. For the CDR3, the DNA is TGTGCCAGCAGCAAGGGACAGGGCTATGGCTACACCTTC. The encoded protein is CASSKGQGYGYTF.

The chain employs TRBV9 and TRBJ1-6; D may be TRBD1 (6 bases). The ends were cut back, 0 bases at V and 14 bases at J, with 12 bases in the middle. Per germline, CDR1 SGDLS and CDR2 YYNGEE. This CDR3 has 13 residues. CDR3 sequence: CASSVAEGEALHF. For the CDR3, the DNA is TGTGCCAGCAGCGTAGCTGAGGGGGAAGCCCTCCACTTT.

V usage is TRBV4-2 and J usage is TRBJ2-5, with unresolved D. Per germline, CDR1 LGHNA and CDR2 YNFKEQ. V lost 2 bases to trimming and J lost 2 bases, with 24 bases between them. The CDR3 runs to 19 residues. The CDR3 DNA reads as TGTGCCAGCAGCCAACTGACGGTACTTCGCTTTGCCAGGCAAGAGACCCAGTACTTC. Encoded protein: CASSQLTVLRFARQETQYF.

The sample holds a few counts of this clonotype. The V gene is TRBV24-1, the J gene TRBJ2-1; D remains unclear. The CDR3 runs 13 residues. Trimming removed 8 bases at V and 5 bases at J, with 12 bases between. CDR1 KGHDR and CDR2 SFDVKD come from the germline V gene. The CDR3 loop reads CATMRDGDNEQFF. The DNA for the CDR3 is TGTGCCACCATGCGAGATGGGGACAATGAGCAGTTCTTC.

This chain links TRBV5-4 with TRBJ1-4, with D hard to call. The CDR3 extends over 15 amino acids. V lost 6 bases to trimming and J lost 4 bases, with 16 bases between them. Germline V gene lookup returns CDR1 SGHNT and CDR2 YYREEE (reference sequence). The CDR3 reads CASTPDPGFNEKLFF. The CDR3 bases are TGTGCCAGCACCCCCGACCCGGGCTTTAATGAAAAACTGTTTTTT.

This clonotype was recorded a few times. The J gene is TRBJ1-5, the V gene TRBV12-3 or TRBV12-4, with 9 bases fitting TRBD1. The V gene end was trimmed by 7 bases and the J gene end by 4 bases; junction bases not matched to a gene: 2. The CDR3 is 13 amino acids. The CDR3 DNA sequence: TGTGCCAGCACGACAGGGGGAAATCAGCCCCAGCATTTT. The encoded protein is CASTTGGNQPQHF.

In its sample, this clonotype was seen a few times. The chain has TRBV5-5 and TRBJ2-4; D is unresolved. The CDR3 length is 15 residues. Germline V CDR1 and CDR2: SGHKS, YYEKEE (reference sequence). Trimming took off 0 bases at V and 1 base at J, with 8 bases between the two ends. The CDR3 loop is CASSLVGSAKNIQYF. The CDR3 DNA reads TGTGCCAGCAGCTTGGTGGGATCGGCCAAAAACATTCAGTACTTC. Full variable domain (outside the CDR3, taken from reference TRBV5-5 and TRBJ2-4): DAGVTQSPTHLIKTRGQQVTLRCSPISGHKSVSWYQQVLGQGPQFIFQYYEKEERGRGNFPDRFSARQFPNYSSELNVNALLLGDSALYLCASSLVGSAKNIQYFGAGTRLSVL.

The rearrangement links TRBV6-5 to TRBJ1-6; possible D gene TRBD1, 5 bases. Trimming took 5 bases from V and 10 from J, leaving 18 bases between them. The germline gives CDR1 MNHEY, CDR2 SVGAGI. This CDR3 region has 15 residues. Here the CDR3 reads CASSAQRGFYSPLHF. CDR3 sequence (DNA): TGTGCCAGCAGTGCCCAACGGGGGTTTTACTCACCCCTCCACTTT.

This clonotype was found many times. V usage is TRBV7-2 and J usage is TRBJ1-6; D is uncertain. CDR3 size: 13 residues. Trimming pared 3 bases from V and 7 bases from J, leaving 7 bases between. Germline V CDR1 and CDR2: SGHTA, FQGNSA. CDR3 nucleotides: TGTGCCAGCAGCTTCGGACCAAATTCACCCCTCCACTTT. Translation gives CASSFGPNSPLHF.

J is TRBJ2-7 and V is TRBV5-1; no reliable D call. The length of the CDR3 is 13 residues. V was pared by 2 bases and J by 0 bases, with 6 bases between. In germline, CDR1 is SGHRS, CDR2 YFSETQ. The CDR3 here is CASSFASSYEQYF. The CDR3 DNA follows: TGCGCCAGCAGCTTTGCCAGCTCCTACGAGCAGTACTTC.

The rearrangement links TRBV7-8 to TRBJ2-7; D perhaps matches TRBD2 (8 bases). CDR1 SGHVS and CDR2 FQNEAQ come from the germline V gene. The CDR3 has 15 amino acids. V lost 5 bases, J lost 2 bases, and 16 bases lay in between. As DNA, the CDR3 is TGTGCCAGCAGCCCCGGGAGGGGGCGAACCTACGAGCAGTACTTC. It is translated as CASSPGRGRTYEQYF.

This clonotype was counted a few times. J is TRBJ2-5 and V is TRBV6-1; 7 nucleotides agree with TRBD2. The V and J ends lost 4 bases and 5 bases, in that order; junction bases with no gene match: 7. This CDR3 comprises 14 residues. CDR1 and CDR2 from the germline V gene are MNHNS and SASEGT. As DNA, the CDR3 is TGTGCCAGCAGTGGACTAGCTTGGGGGGAGACCCAGTACTTC. It translates to CASSGLAWGETQYF.